Shown below are 8 T cell receptor beta chains from a single sample sequenced in a study of blood T cell repertoires in COVID-19. Measured with immunoSEQ multiplex PCR; TCRdb has only the in-frame clones, and not every one. Here the sample spans over 150,000 clones, roughly 80% being singletons. The sequenced material came from peripheral blood. The source of these receptors is a man aged 80 or over with acute or convalescent COVID-19.

The V and J genes are TRBV6-2 or TRBV6-3 and TRBJ2-3, with 8 positions matching TRBD2. This CDR3 is 16 amino acids long. The V segment lost 6 bases and the J segment 0 bases; nucleotides outside the gene matches: 8. Germline CDR1 and CDR2: MNHEY and SVGEGT. The CDR3 coding sequence is TGTGCCAGCAGCTCCGGGGGGGCGGGGAGCACAGATACGCAGTATTTT. Translating it yields CASSSGGAGSTDTQYF.

The chain combines TRBV6-1 with TRBJ1-1, with 9 bases matching TRBD1. J lost 1 base, V lost 4 bases, and 7 bases had no gene match. Germline CDR1 MNHNS, CDR2 SASEGT. The CDR3 has 16 amino acids. CDR3 coding DNA: TGTGCCAGCAGTGTAATCCTGGGACAGGGGAACACTGAAGCTTTCTTT. It translates to CASSVILGQGNTEAFF.

There are a few counts of this clone. The rearrangement uses TRBV7-8 and TRBJ1-4; TRBD1 might be the D (5 bases). V was trimmed by 4 bases and J by 5 bases, leaving 11 bases between them. The germline CDR1 and CDR2 sequences are SGHVS and FQNEAQ. The CDR3 extends over 14 amino acids. Here the CDR3 DNA reads TGTGCCAGCAGCTCGGGGGGATGGAATGAAAAACTGTTTTTT. Its translation: CASSSGGWNEKLFF.

The rearrangement links TRBV4-2 to TRBJ1-3; perhaps TRBD1 as D (6 bases). Trimming removed 3 bases from V and 4 bases from J, with 19 bases in between. Germline values: CDR1 LGHNA, CDR2 YNFKEQ. The CDR3 runs to 17 residues. The CDR3 nucleotides are TGTGCCAGCAGCCATGACTACAGGGTAGACTCAGGAAACACCATATATTTT. Residues: CASSHDYRVDSGNTIYF.

The DNA of the CDR3 is TGTGCCAGCAGCGTAGAGGAGGGTAACACCGGGGAGCTGTTTTTT. It is translated as CASSVEEGNTGELFF. The V call is TRBV9, the J call TRBJ2-2; TRBD2 is a possible D gene (6 bases). This CDR3 spans 15 amino acids. CDR1 and CDR2 from the germline V gene are SGDLS and YYNGEE. Trimming stripped 0 bases from V and 2 bases from J, with 8 bases between. Looking up the rest from reference TRBV9 and TRBJ2-2 gives the full variable domain: DSGVTQTPKHLITATGQRVTLRCSPRSGDLSVYWYQQSLDQGLQFLIQYYNGEERAKGNILERFSAQQFPDLHSELNLSSLELGDSALYFCASSVEEGNTGELFFGEGSRLTVL.

The rearrangement links TRBV30 to TRBJ1-2; TRBD1 matches at 8 bases. J lost 7 bases, V lost 2 bases, and 6 bases had no gene match. Germline V lookup: CDR1 GTSNPN, CDR2 SVGIG (reference sequence). The CDR3 has 13 amino acids. The CDR3 sequence: CAWSLDRESGYTF. CDR3 nucleotides: TGTGCCTGGAGTTTGGACAGGGAGTCTGGCTACACCTTC.

This rearrangement joins TRBV5-1 to TRBJ2-4; weak D call: TRBD2 (6 bases). V was cut by 3 bases and J by 8 bases, with 15 bases left in between. This CDR3 is 14 amino acids long. Per germline, CDR1 SGHRS and CDR2 YFSETQ. CDR3 sequence: CASSSGTLGDIQYF. CDR3 sequence (DNA): TGCGCCAGCAGCTCAGGGACTCTGGGGGACATTCAGTACTTC.

CDR3 sequence reads: CASSEARDSYSNQPQHF. CDR3 nucleotide sequence: TGTGCCAGCAGTGAAGCGCGGGACAGTTATAGCAATCAGCCCCAGCATTTT. The chain has TRBV2 and TRBJ1-5, with 7 bases fitting TRBD1. CDR1 is SNHLY and CDR2 is FYNNEI in the germline V gene. The CDR3 length is 17 residues. Losses at the gene ends were 0 bases for V and 0 bases for J; bases not matched to a gene: 5.